These T cell receptor beta chains were read from a single sample in a study of PD-1 blockade in classical Hodgkin lymphoma. Measured with immunoSEQ multiplex PCR; TCRdb has only the in-frame clones, and not every one. The repertoire holds about 28,000 clones, with roughly 71% as singletons. The sequences come from peripheral blood mononuclear cells (PBMCs), collected before the second cycle of nivolumab. The receptor source for this set is a human donor with classical Hodgkin lymphoma. CDR3s include the opening cysteine and the closing phenylalanine or tryptophan. Fields, in order: CDR3 protein, CDR3 DNA, V gene, J gene, D gene, clone size. A D gene is named only where the DNA matches it firmly. Expanded clones are given a class, and other clones once, few, many or no size at all.

CASSLSPSASYEQYF	TGTGCCAGCAGCTTATCCCCTAGCGCTTCCTACGAGCAGTACTTC	TRBV7-4	TRBJ2-7	.	.
CASSREFPDTQYF	TGTGCCAGCAGCCGGGAGTTCCCAGATACGCAGTATTTT	TRBV7-2	TRBJ2-3	.	.
CASSFSGDNGYTF	TGTGCCAGCAGCTTTTCGGGGGATAATGGCTACACCTTC	TRBV5-5	TRBJ1-2	.	.
CASSLIDRGNTEAFF	TGTGCCAGCAGCTTGATAGACAGGGGCAACACTGAAGCTTTCTTT	TRBV5-4	TRBJ1-1	TRBD1	.
CASSPQGGTDTQYF	TGTGCCAGCAGCCCACAAGGGGGCACAGATACGCAGTATTTT	TRBV9	TRBJ2-3	.	.
CASSLRLAGGSSYNEQFF	TGTGCCAGCAGCTTAAGGCTAGCGGGGGGCTCCTCCTACAATGAGCAGTTCTTC	TRBV7-2	TRBJ2-1	TRBD2	medium-sized
CASSLWRGARNTIYF	TGTGCCAGCAGTTTATGGCGAGGGGCTCGCAACACCATATATTTT	TRBV28	TRBJ1-3	.	.
CASSLPGGGTEAFF	TGCGCCAGCAGCTTGCCTGGGGGAGGCACTGAAGCTTTCTTT	TRBV5-1	TRBJ1-1	.	.
CASSFWGPTNTGELFF	TGTGCCAGTAGTTTTTGGGGGCCAACTAACACCGGGGAGCTGTTTTTT	TRBV19	TRBJ2-2	.	few
CASSQVTLGSSYGYTF	TGTGCCAGCAGCCAAGTTACGCTGGGCTCCAGCTATGGCTACACCTTC	TRBV4-2	TRBJ1-2	.	.
CASSFLRTGYTF	TGTGCCAGTAGCTTCTTACGGACAGGTTACACCTTC	TRBV19	TRBJ1-2	TRBD1	once